Below, 19 T cell receptor beta chains from the same sample are listed, as sequenced in a study of blood T cell repertoires in COVID-19. Some clones are missing from TCRdb's copy, which holds only in-frame ones; the method was immunoSEQ multiplex PCR. The sample comprises roughly 250,000 clones, roughly 86% of which are singletons, and approximately 9.8% rests with the top ten. Material for sequencing was peripheral blood. The receptors here all came from a man in his forties or fifties who had recovered from COVID-19.

The chain links TRBV4-3 to TRBJ1-6; D not resolved. The CDR3 has 15 amino acids. Germline-derived CDR1 and CDR2 are LGHNA and YSLEER. Trimming took 0 bases from V and 6 from J, leaving 9 bases between them. CDR3 coding DNA: TGCGCCAGCAGCCAAGAAGCGGGAACTAATTCACCCCTCCACTTT. This encodes CASSQEAGTNSPLHF.

This chain uses TRBV7-2 with TRBJ2-1; D not certain. This CDR3 region has 13 residues. V was trimmed by 1 base and J by 6 bases, leaving 7 bases between them. CDR1 and CDR2 from the germline V gene are SGHTA and FQGNSA. The CDR3 DNA sequence: TGTGCCAGCAGCTTAGTCCGAGGCAATGAGCAGTTCTTC. It translates to CASSLVRGNEQFF.

This rearrangement joins TRBV2 to TRBJ1-5, with D unclear. V was clipped by 6 bases and J by 3 bases, with 12 bases between them. Germline V lookup: CDR1 SNHLY, CDR2 FYNNEI. The CDR3 spans 14 residues. The CDR3 DNA reads as TGTGCCAGCAGGTACAACTACGACAATCAGCCCCAGCATTTT. Its translation: CASRYNYDNQPQHF.

The rearrangement joins TRBV19 to TRBJ2-1; 7 bases align to TRBD1. The junction had 2 bases not matched to a gene; V was cut back by 3 bases and J by 0 bases. Germline V CDR1 and CDR2: LNHDA, SQIVND (reference sequence). The CDR3 sequence is 15 residues long. The CDR3 DNA reads TGTGCCAGTAGTATGGGACAGCTCTCCTACAATGAGCAGTTCTTC. Protein: CASSMGQLSYNEQFF.

V is TRBV3-1 (or the pseudogene TRBV3-2) and J is TRBJ1-2; D remains unclear. Germline CDR1 and CDR2: LGHDT and YNNKEL (reference sequence). Trimming shortened V by 0 bases and J by 5 bases, and 7 bases separated the two germline ends. The CDR3 has 13 amino acids. In DNA form, the CDR3 reads TGTGCCAGCAGCCAAGACACTGATTATGGCTACACCTTC. It encodes CASSQDTDYGYTF.

The gene calls are TRBV27 and TRBJ2-1, with TRBD2 matching over 7 bases. This CDR3 has 11 amino acids. Germline V gives CDR1 MNHEY, CDR2 SMNVEV (reference sequence). Trimming removed 4 bases from V and 13 bases from J; junction bases left unmatched: 4. The CDR3 spells CASSYGLDQFF. The CDR3, as DNA: TGTGCCAGCAGTTACGGACTAGACCAGTTCTTC.

The chain links TRBV6-1 to TRBJ1-2; no firm D call. The V end was cut by 2 bases, the J end by 5 bases, with 21 bases between. The CDR3 runs 17 residues. The germline CDR1 and CDR2 sequences are MNHNS and SASEGT. CDR3 coding DNA: TGTGCCAGCAGTGAACTTGGGCCCCTTGTCGTTAGGTATGGCTACACCTTC. This sequence encodes CASSELGPLVVRYGYTF.

V and J are TRBV18 and TRBJ2-2, with 10 nucleotides matching TRBD1. Germline V gives CDR1 KGHSH, CDR2 LQKENI. Losses at the gene ends were 3 bases for V and 2 bases for J; bases not matched to a gene: 3. This CDR3 is built from 16 residues. As DNA, the CDR3 is TGTGCCAGCTCACCGAGGACAGGGGGTAACACCGGGGAGCTGTTTTTT. Amino acid sequence: CASSPRTGGNTGELFF.

The chain has TRBV6-1 and TRBJ2-2, with 9 bases aligning to TRBD2. With V trimmed by 3 bases and J by 6 bases, 5 bases remained unmatched. Per germline, CDR1 MNHNS and CDR2 SASEGT. There are 15 residues in the CDR3. DNA of the CDR3: TGTGCCAGCAGTGATTTGGGGACTAGCCCCGGGGAGCTGTTTTTT. It encodes CASSDLGTSPGELFF.

The chain is built from TRBV4-1 and TRBJ2-7; 7 nucleotides align to TRBD1. The junction had 12 bases not matched to a gene; V was cut back by 4 bases and J by 0 bases. Germline-derived CDR1 and CDR2 are MGHRA and YSYEKL. The CDR3 consists of 17 residues. The CDR3 protein is CASSRQVQGTNSYEQYF. The CDR3 DNA follows: TGCGCCAGCAGCCGCCAGGTACAGGGGACAAACTCCTACGAGCAGTACTTC.

The chain couples TRBV5-6 to TRBJ2-2; D is possibly TRBD1 (5 bases). CDR1 and CDR2 from the germline V gene are SGHDT and YYEEEE. V was clipped by 3 bases and J by 2 bases, with 14 bases between them. This CDR3 is built from 16 residues. The CDR3 spells CASSWPRTSNTGELFF. In nucleotides, the CDR3 is TGTGCCAGCAGCTGGCCTCGGACATCAAACACCGGGGAGCTGTTTTTT.

The genes are TRBV6-2 or TRBV6-3 and TRBJ1-6; 8 bases agree with TRBD1. Unmatched junction bases numbered 8, after V lost 5 bases and J lost 8 bases. This CDR3 has 15 amino acids. CDR1 is MNHEY and CDR2 is SVGEGT in the germline V gene. CDR3 coding DNA: TGTGCCAGCAGTGCTGGACAGGGACAGCATTCACCCCTCCACTTT. Amino acids: CASSAGQGQHSPLHF.

The J gene is TRBJ2-3, the V gene TRBV3-1 (or the pseudogene TRBV3-2), with TRBD2 identical over 9 bases. The length of the CDR3 is 14 residues. Germline values: CDR1 LGHDT, CDR2 YNNKEL (reference sequence). V trimming: 6 bases; J trimming: 1 base; junction bases outside the gene matches: 2. The CDR3 is CASSRTSGTDTQYF. For the CDR3, the DNA is TGTGCCAGCAGTCGGACTAGCGGCACAGATACGCAGTATTTT.

The V call is TRBV19, the J call TRBJ2-7; D is ambiguous. The germline V gene encodes CDR1 LNHDA and CDR2 SQIVND (reference sequence). CDR3 length equals 17 residues. V lost 1 base and J lost 2, with 18 bases in between. CDR3 residues: CASSIAVSRSVPYEQYF. The CDR3 nucleotides are TGTGCCAGTAGTATAGCCGTCAGCCGCAGCGTTCCCTACGAGCAGTACTTC.

This sequence joins TRBV9 and TRBJ2-3, with 11 bases identical to TRBD2. The ends lost 3 bases at V and 6 bases at J; junction bases unmatched: 9. Per germline, CDR1 SGDLS and CDR2 YYNGEE. The CDR3 sequence is 16 residues long. This CDR3 is CASSAVAGGPGDTQYF. CDR3 nucleotide sequence: TGTGCCAGCAGCGCTGTAGCGGGGGGGCCCGGGGATACGCAGTATTTT.

V usage is TRBV7-2 and J usage is TRBJ1-6, with 9 bases aligning to TRBD1. This CDR3 is 16 amino acids long. V trimming: 1 base; J trimming: 7 bases; junction bases outside the gene matches: 5. Germline V gene data show CDR1 as SGHTA and CDR2 as FQGNSA. The CDR3 DNA reads TGTGCCAGCAGCTTAGTCGGGACAGGGAGGAATTCACCCCTCCACTTT. Protein sequence: CASSLVGTGRNSPLHF.

The chain recombines TRBV24-1 with TRBJ2-3; TRBD2 agrees at 8 bases. V shed 2 bases, J shed 0 bases, and the junction held 3 bases outside the gene matches. Germline V gene lookup returns CDR1 KGHDR and CDR2 SFDVKD. This CDR3 region has 16 residues. The CDR3 loop reads CATSDSAGASTDTQYF. The CDR3, as DNA: TGTGCCACCAGTGATTCAGCGGGGGCTAGCACAGATACGCAGTATTTT.

The chain links TRBV29-1 to TRBJ2-5; weak D call: TRBD1 (7 bases). The germline V and J ends were trimmed by 2 bases and 5 bases, with 12 bases remaining between them. The germline V gene encodes CDR1 SQVTM and CDR2 ANQGSEA. The CDR3 has 13 amino acids. In DNA form, the CDR3 reads TGCAGCGTTGAAAAATCAGGGGGGGAGACCCAGTACTTC. Its translation is CSVEKSGGETQYF.

This rearrangement joins TRBV7-2 to TRBJ1-4; TRBD1 aligns across 11 bases. Germline-derived CDR1 and CDR2 are SGHTA and FQGNSA. The CDR3 loop spans 15 amino acids. Trimming took 5 bases from V and 7 from J; bases not matched to a gene: 6. This chain's CDR3 is CASSPDRGLIEKLFF. The CDR3, as DNA: TGTGCCAGCAGCCCGGACAGGGGGCTGATTGAAAAACTGTTTTTT. The complete variable domain, with remaining parts taken from reference TRBV7-2 and TRBJ1-4, reads GAGVSQSPSNKVTEKGKDVELRCDPISGHTALYWYRQSLGQGLEFLIYFQGNSAPDKSGLPSDRFSAERTGGSVSTLTIQRTQQEDSAVYLCASSPDRGLIEKLFFGSGTQLSVL.